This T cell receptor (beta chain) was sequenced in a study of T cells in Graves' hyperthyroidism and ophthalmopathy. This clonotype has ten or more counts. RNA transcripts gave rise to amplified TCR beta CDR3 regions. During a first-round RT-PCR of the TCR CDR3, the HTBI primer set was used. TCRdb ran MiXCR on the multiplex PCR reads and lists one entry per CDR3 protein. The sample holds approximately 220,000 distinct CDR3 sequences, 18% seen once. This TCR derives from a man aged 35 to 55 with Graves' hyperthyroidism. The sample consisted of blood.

The DNA for the CDR3 is TGTGCCAGCAGCCCATCTGCCGGGAGACATGGCTACACCTTC. Protein sequence: CASSPSAGRHGYTF. The V and J genes are TRBV28 and TRBJ1-2; no clear D. The germline V gene encodes CDR1 MDHEN and CDR2 SYDVKM. Trimming removed 6 bases at V and 6 bases at J, with 17 bases between. This CDR3 spans 14 amino acids.